A selection of T cell receptor beta chains follows, all from one sample in a study of blood T cell dynamics during melanoma immunotherapy. TCRdb's table, derived via immunoSEQ multiplex PCR, lists solely in-frame clones and lacks some. Among about 24,000 clones listed, roughly nine tenths were seen once. The sequencing here drew on blood, taken from a patient treated with checkpoint blockade. These receptors originate from a human donor with melanoma. Each CDR3 is given with its conserved first and last residue. The D gene is left open where the match is weak. Only some rows state a clone size, as once, few, many or a class for expanded clones.

v_gene	abundance	d_gene	j_gene	CDR3nt	CDR3aa
TRBV11-2	.	.	TRBJ1-3	TGTGCCAGCAGCTTAGAGCGAAAGGTGCGAGGAAACACCATATATTTT	CASSLERKVRGNTIYF
TRBV7-2	.	.	TRBJ2-7	TGTGCCAGCCGCCCACGCGGCGGACAGAGCTCCTACGAGCAGTACTTC	CASRPRGGQSSYEQYF
TRBV28	.	.	TRBJ2-7	TGTGCCAGCAGCTCCCGGGAGTACGGAAGAGGCTACGAGCAGTACTTC	CASSSREYGRGYEQYF
TRBV27	.	TRBD2	TRBJ2-7	TGTGCCAGCAGTATGACCGGACTAGCCCTTACGTACGAGCAGTACTTC	CASSMTGLALTYEQYF
TRBV2	.	TRBD1	TRBJ2-3	TGTGCCAGCAGTTGGACAGGGGCGGCAGATACGCAGTATTTT	CASSWTGAADTQYF
TRBV7-2	.	.	TRBJ2-2	TGTGCCAGCAGCTTCCGTCCCTCGGGGGAGCTGTTTTTT	CASSFRPSGELFF
TRBV2	.	.	TRBJ2-5	TGTGCCAGCAGTGAGAAGGGCTCTTGGGAGACCCAGTACTTC	CASSEKGSWETQYF
TRBV7-2	once	.	TRBJ2-1	TGTGCCAGCGCCCGTTGGGGACACTCCTACAATGAGCAGTTCTTC	CASARWGHSYNEQFF
TRBV6-5	.	.	TRBJ1-1	TGTGCCAGCAGTTATTCCGGGTCGGGCACTGAAGCTTTCTTT	CASSYSGSGTEAFF
TRBV29-1	once	TRBD2	TRBJ2-3	TGCAGCGTTGAAAAGGTCACTAGCGGGAATCCCAACACAGATACGCAGTATTTT	CSVEKVTSGNPNTDTQYF
TRBV28	.	.	TRBJ1-4	TGTGCCAGCAGCCTGTCCGGGATGACACTGTTTTTT	CASSLSGMTLFF
TRBV5-1	.	.	TRBJ1-5	TGCGCCAGCAGCTTGTCAGGGAATCAGCCCCAGCATTTT	CASSLSGNQPQHF
TRBV5-6	.	.	TRBJ2-2	TGTGCCAGCAGCTTGTTTGCAGGGGTCGACACCGGGGAGCTGTTTTTT	CASSLFAGVDTGELFF
TRBV5-5	.	.	TRBJ2-4	TGTGCCAGCAGCTTCTCGGAATATGAAAACATTCAGTACTTC	CASSFSEYENIQYF
TRBV5-6	.	TRBD1	TRBJ2-3	TGTGCCAGCAGCTTGGCACAGGGGGCCCAAGATACGCAGTATTTT	CASSLAQGAQDTQYF
TRBV7-9	.	.	TRBJ2-1	TGTGCCAGCAGCTTACCGTCTAGCGCCGAGCAGTTCTTC	CASSLPSSAEQFF
TRBV21-1	.	.	TRBJ1-3	TGTGCCAGCAGCAAAGGGGGGGGGTCTGGAAACACCATATATTTT	CASSKGGGSGNTIYF
TRBV28	.	.	TRBJ2-7	TGTGCCAGCAGTTGGGGCGGGGACGGGTCCTACGAGCAGTACTTC	CASSWGGDGSYEQYF
TRBV9	.	TRBD2	TRBJ2-7	TGTGCCAGCAGCGCACTAGCGGAGCCCTCGGGCGAGCAGTACTTC	CASSALAEPSGEQYF
TRBV21-1	.	.	TRBJ1-3	TGTGCCAGCAGCAAAGTGGGGGGTACCTCTGGAAACACCATATATTTT	CASSKVGGTSGNTIYF